Presented here are 12 T cell receptor beta chains from one specimen sequenced in a study of blood T cell repertoires in COVID-19. Sequencing used immunoSEQ multiplex PCR; TCRdb keeps in-frame clones, though not all of them. The sample shows fewer than 650,000 clones, roughly 91% of them seen only once. Sequencing used peripheral blood. The source of these receptors is a woman aged 50 to 65 with COVID-19, enrolled during active disease.

The chain uses TRBV19 and TRBJ1-6, with D hard to call. Per the germline V gene, CDR1 is LNHDA and CDR2 is SQIVND (reference sequence). This CDR3 has 14 amino acids. The V and J ends lost 5 bases and 9 bases respectively, with 14 bases between them. The DNA for the CDR3 is TGTGCCAGTAGTCCCCGAGCGGAAAGTTCACCCCTCCACTTT. This sequence encodes CASSPRAESSPLHF.

V is TRBV28 and J is TRBJ2-7, with 11 bases fitting TRBD1. The CDR3 has 13 amino acids. Trimming cost V 10 bases and J 7 bases; bases outside gene matches: 9. The germline V gene has CDR1 MDHEN and CDR2 SYDVKM. In nucleotides, the CDR3 is TGTGCCACCTGGGACAGGGGGTATGTGGAGCAGTACTTC. The encoded protein is CATWDRGYVEQYF. The variable domain in full, with the rest retrieved from reference TRBV28 and TRBJ2-7, is DVKVTQSSRYLVKRTGEKVFLECVQDMDHENMFWYRQDPGLGLRLIYFSYDVKMKEKGDIPEGYSVSREKKERFSLILESASTNQTSMYLCATWDRGYVEQYFGPGTRLTVT.

V gene TRBV30 combines with J gene TRBJ1-6; 7 bases are shared with TRBD1. V lost 1 base to trimming and J lost 6 bases; unmatched junction nucleotides: 6. Germline CDR1 is GTSNPN and CDR2 is SVGIG (reference sequence). The CDR3 is 15 amino acids. DNA for the CDR3: TGTGCCTGGAGTGGCACAGGGGTGGGTAATTCACCCCTCCACTTT. Translating gives CAWSGTGVGNSPLHF. The variable domain in full, completed from reference TRBV30 and TRBJ1-6, reads SQTIHQWPATLVQPVGSPLSLECTVEGTSNPNLYWYRQAAGRGLQLLFYSVGIGQISSEVPQNLSASRPQDRQFILSSKKLLLSDSGFYLCAWSGTGVGNSPLHFGNGTRLTVT.

The chain uses TRBV7-9 and TRBJ1-2; D is unclear. Trimming took 2 bases from V and 4 from J, leaving 5 bases between them. There are 12 residues in the CDR3. CDR1 and CDR2 from the germline V gene are SEHNR and FQNEAQ (reference sequence). In nucleotides, the CDR3 is TGTGCCAGCAGCTTAACCAGCTATGGCTACACCTTC. Its protein is CASSLTSYGYTF.

Only one count was recorded for this clone. The chain is built from TRBV11-2 and TRBJ2-7; 10 bases match TRBD1. The germline V gene has CDR1 SGHAT and CDR2 FQNNGV. The trim removed 2 bases at V and 5 bases at J, leaving 9 bases unmatched. The CDR3 spans 16 residues. In DNA, the CDR3 is TGTGCCAGCAGCTTATTTTTAGGGACAGGGGAGAACGAGCAGTACTTC. Translating gives CASSLFLGTGENEQYF.

V usage is TRBV27 and J usage is TRBJ1-5; D is possibly TRBD1 (5 bases). Germline V lookup: CDR1 MNHEY, CDR2 SMNVEV (reference sequence). CDR3 length equals 14 residues. Trimming removed 9 bases from V and 5 bases from J, with 17 bases in between. The CDR3 DNA reads TGTGCCAGTTCCAGGGTAGGGTTTGATCAGCCCCAGCATTTT. Its protein is CASSRVGFDQPQHF.

This chain links TRBV29-1 with TRBJ2-5, with 7 bases fitting TRBD1. The V and J ends lost 3 bases and 1 base, in that order; junction bases with no gene match: 5. The CDR3 runs to 14 residues. Germline V gene data show CDR1 as SQVTM and CDR2 as ANQGSEA. CDR3 coding DNA: TGCAGCGTTGAGGATCGGGACAGCCAAGAGACCCAGTACTTC. This sequence encodes CSVEDRDSQETQYF.

A remark on this clone: Within the sample, other DNA sequences also encode this same CDR3. The chain couples TRBV5-1 to TRBJ1-1; D uncertain. V lost 4 bases, J lost 1 base, and 8 bases lay in between. CDR1 is SGHRS, CDR2 YFSETQ, per germline. The CDR3 is 13 amino acids. CDR3 DNA sequence: TGCGCCAGCAGCGACCCAGGGAACACTGAAGCTTTCTTT. Residues: CASSDPGNTEAFF. Drawing the rest from reference TRBV5-1 and TRBJ1-1, the complete variable domain is KAGVTQTPRYLIKTRGQQVTLSCSPISGHRSVSWYQQTPGQGLQFLFEYFSETQRNKGNFPGRFSGRQFSNSRSEMNVSTLELGDSALYLCASSDPGNTEAFFGQGTRLTVV.

With respect to this clone: Other nucleotide sequences in the sample specify the same CDR3. Here the CDR3 reads CAISETGGGTEAFF. CDR3 in DNA: TGTGCCATCAGTGAGACAGGGGGAGGAACTGAAGCTTTCTTT. The gene calls are TRBV10-3 and TRBJ1-1; 8 positions match TRBD1. The CDR3 is 14 residues long. The V segment lost 2 bases and the J segment 5 bases; nucleotides outside the gene matches: 4. Germline-derived CDR1 and CDR2 are ENHRY and SYGVKD.

This clone occurred once. The gene calls are TRBV2 and TRBJ2-7; tentatively, D is TRBD1 (5 bases). V was pared by 3 bases and J by 3 bases, with 9 bases between. The CDR3 consists of 13 residues. Germline V gene data show CDR1 as SNHLY and CDR2 as FYNNEI. CDR3 bases: TGTGCCAGCAGTGATGTAAGGGGCTACGAGCAGTACTTC. Translated: CASSDVRGYEQYF.

The table lists this clone with a count of one. The J gene is TRBJ2-5, the V gene TRBV30; D might be TRBD2 (5 bases). The CDR3 is made up of 13 amino acids. Germline-derived CDR1 and CDR2 are GTSNPN and SVGIG (reference sequence). Trimming pared 4 bases from V and 4 bases from J, leaving 13 bases between. CDR3 residues: CAWMTRGRETQYF. In DNA form, the CDR3 reads TGTGCCTGGATGACCCGGGGAAGAGAGACCCAGTACTTC.

V is TRBV20-1 and J is TRBJ1-2; a weak D match, TRBD1 (5 bases). The CDR3 runs to 11 residues. Germline CDR1 is DFQATT and CDR2 is SNEGSKA (reference sequence). Trimming cost V 4 bases and J 4 bases, with 7 bases left between them. CDR3 in amino acids: CSATDSYGYTF. For the CDR3, the DNA is TGCAGTGCTACTGACAGCTATGGCTACACCTTC.